The rows below give T cell receptor beta chains drawn from one sample of a study of blood T cell repertoires in COVID-19. Profiling relied on immunoSEQ multiplex PCR, and the TCRdb table lists in-frame clones only, not all of them. The sample has hundreds of thousands of clones, approximately 83% seen once. Sequencing input: peripheral blood. These receptors all stem from a woman in her twenties or thirties who had recovered from COVID-19. CDR3s include the opening cysteine and the closing phenylalanine or tryptophan. A D gene is named only where the DNA matches it firmly. Rows give clone size only sometimes, using once, few, many, or a class for an expanded clone.

v_call,d_call,cdr3_length,j_call,clone_size,cdr3_nt,cdr3_aa
TRBV6-2/TRBV6-3,NA,12,TRBJ1-1,NA,TGTGCCAGCAGCAGACAGTACACTGAAGCTTTCTTT,CASSRQYTEAFF
TRBV5-4,TRBD2,15,TRBJ2-7,NA,TGTGCCAGCAGCTCGCCCGGGACTAGCGGCCCCGTTCAGTACTTC,CASSSPGTSGPVQYF
TRBV11-2,NA,14,TRBJ1-5,NA,TGTGCCAGCAGCCACGACAGTACCGGGCAGCCCCAGCATTTT,CASSHDSTGQPQHF
TRBV2,TRBD1,13,TRBJ2-1,NA,TGTGCCAGCAGAAGGGACAGCTACAATGAGCAGTTCTTC,CASRRDSYNEQFF
TRBV13,NA,15,TRBJ2-3,NA,TGTGCCAGCAGCTTCGCCTATGGTAGCACAGATACGCAGTATTTT,CASSFAYGSTDTQYF
TRBV7-9,NA,17,TRBJ1-3,NA,TGTGCCAGCAGCCGACGCCCGACAGGTGACTCTGGAAACACCATATATTTT,CASSRRPTGDSGNTIYF
TRBV21-1,NA,18,TRBJ2-3,NA,TGTGCCAGCAGCAAAGAGTGGTGTCGGGACAGAAGCACAGATACGCAGTATTTT,CASSKEWCRDRSTDTQYF
TRBV6-2/TRBV6-3,TRBD1,15,TRBJ1-1,NA,TGTGCCAGCAGTTATCGACAGGGAAAGAGCACTGAAGCTTTCTTT,CASSYRQGKSTEAFF
TRBV7-3,NA,13,TRBJ2-7,NA,TGTGCCAGCAGCCCCTCTGGGCCCTACGAGCAGTACTTC,CASSPSGPYEQYF
TRBV28,NA,13,TRBJ2-5,NA,TGTGCCAGCAGTGAAACAGTGTCGGAGACCCAGTACTTC,CASSETVSETQYF
TRBV15,NA,12,TRBJ1-2,NA,TGTGCCACCTCGGCCAGGGCGGACGGCTACACCTTC,CATSARADGYTF
TRBV7-2,NA,12,TRBJ1-1,NA,TGTGCCAGCAGTTCTGAAAGGGGTAAGGCTTTCTTT,CASSSERGKAFF
TRBV19,TRBD1,15,TRBJ2-5,few,TGTGCCAGTAGTTCATCGACAGGGGATCATGAGACCCAGTACTTC,CASSSSTGDHETQYF
TRBV11-1,NA,14,TRBJ1-6,NA,TGTGCCAGCAGCTTACGGGGGAAAGGATCACCCCTCCACTTT,CASSLRGKGSPLHF
TRBV12-3/TRBV12-4,NA,11,TRBJ2-5,NA,TGTGCCAGCACGAGGGCGGAGACCCAGTACTTC,CASTRAETQYF
TRBV3-1/TRBV3-2,TRBD2,18,TRBJ2-1,NA,TGTGCCAGCAGCCGCAGGACTAGCCTTTACGGCTCCTACAATGAGCAGTTCTTC,CASSRRTSLYGSYNEQFF
TRBV28,NA,13,TRBJ1-4,NA,TGTGCCAGCAGTCCGAGAGGGTGGGTAAAACTGTTTTTT,CASSPRGWVKLFF
TRBV11-3,NA,14,TRBJ2-7,NA,TGTGCCAGCAGCCATCAGGGGAAAACCTACGAGCAGTACTTC,CASSHQGKTYEQYF
TRBV7-9,NA,13,TRBJ2-7,few,TGTGCCAGCAGCTTAGAGGGGCCCTACGAGCAGTACTTC,CASSLEGPYEQYF
TRBV30,TRBD1,15,TRBJ1-4,NA,TGTGCCTGGAGTGCGGGACAGGCAACTAATGAAAAACTGTTTTTT,CAWSAGQATNEKLFF
TRBV7-9,TRBD1,17,TRBJ1-1,few,TGTGCCAGCAGCTTGTGGGGCAGGGGGCTCCCAAACACTGAAGCTTTCTTT,CASSLWGRGLPNTEAFF
TRBV6-6,TRBD2,15,TRBJ2-7,NA,TGTGCCAGCAGTAGAGGGGAGGGTTTCACCTACGAGCAGTACTTC,CASSRGEGFTYEQYF
TRBV19,NA,11,TRBJ1-2,once,TGTGCCAGTAGTGCCGGCTATGGCTACACCTTC,CASSAGYGYTF
TRBV2,TRBD1,13,TRBJ1-1,few,TGTGCCAGCATGACAGGGATGGGCACTGAAGCTTTCTTT,CASMTGMGTEAFF
TRBV4-1,TRBD1,17,TRBJ1-3,NA,TGCGCCAGCAGCCAACCTATCGACAGGGGGACTGGAAACACCATATATTTT,CASSQPIDRGTGNTIYF
TRBV5-1,TRBD2,16,TRBJ2-3,NA,TGCGCCAGCAGCTTTGGGGGGACTAGCTCGCGAGATACGCAGTATTTT,CASSFGGTSSRDTQYF
TRBV30,TRBD1,13,TRBJ2-3,once,TGTGCCTGGAATGAGGGGGCCGAGGATACGCAGTATTTT,CAWNEGAEDTQYF
TRBV5-1,NA,14,TRBJ1-1,NA,TGCGCCAGCAGCCAAACAGGTATGAACACTGAAGCTTTCTTT,CASSQTGMNTEAFF
TRBV19,TRBD1,14,TRBJ1-2,NA,TGTGCCAGTAGCGAACCGGGACAGGTGGATGGCTACACCTTC,CASSEPGQVDGYTF
TRBV7-9,NA,13,TRBJ1-5,NA,TGTGCCTCAACTGCGGGGGAGGCTCAGCCCCAGCATTTT,CASTAGEAQPQHF
TRBV2,NA,12,TRBJ1-1,few,TGTGCCAGCAGCCAACTCGGGACTGAAGCTTTCTTT,CASSQLGTEAFF
TRBV10-3,TRBD2,18,TRBJ2-1,NA,TGTGCCATCAGGGGGACTAGCGGGAGTGCGGGAAGACGGAATGAGCAGTTCTTC,CAIRGTSGSAGRRNEQFF
TRBV5-1,NA,14,TRBJ1-2,NA,TGCGCCAGCACCTACGAGGCGGGAAACTATGGCTACACCTTC,CASTYEAGNYGYTF
TRBV7-9,TRBD1,16,TRBJ2-1,once,TGTGCCAGCAGCCTACCCCGGGACAGTATCTACAATGAGCAGTTCTTC,CASSLPRDSIYNEQFF
TRBV27,TRBD1,15,TRBJ2-7,NA,TGTGCCAGCAGTTTGGACGGGACAGAATACTACGAGCAGTACTTC,CASSLDGTEYYEQYF
TRBV28,TRBD1,13,TRBJ2-7,NA,TGTGCCAGCAGGGAGACAGGGGGGTCAGAGCAGTACTTC,CASRETGGSEQYF
TRBV23-1,NA,12,TRBJ1-1,NA,TGCGCCGCTCAGGGATCGGACACTGAAGCTTTCTTT,CAAQGSDTEAFF
TRBV6-1,NA,15,TRBJ1-5,NA,TGTGCCAGCAGTGAAGCGGCAGTTAGCAATCAGCCCCAGCATTTT,CASSEAAVSNQPQHF
TRBV11-2,TRBD2,15,TRBJ2-3,once,TGTGCCAGCAGCTTTAGCGGGAAAGACACAGATACGCAGTATTTT,CASSFSGKDTDTQYF
TRBV29-1,TRBD1,13,TRBJ1-2,NA,TGCAGCGCCCCGTGGGACAGGGGGAATGGCTACACCTTC,CSAPWDRGNGYTF
TRBV4-1,NA,14,TRBJ1-1,NA,TGCGCCAGCAGCCCCCCTTCCAGTTACACTGAAGCTTTCTTT,CASSPPSSYTEAFF
TRBV11-2,NA,13,TRBJ1-6,few,TGTGCCAGCAGCTTAGATCCCGTGACAAACCTCCACTTT,CASSLDPVTNLHF
TRBV19,NA,15,TRBJ2-6,NA,TGTGCCAGTAGTACAGGGGTGCGAGGGGCCAACGTCCTGACTTTC,CASSTGVRGANVLTF
TRBV6-2/TRBV6-3,TRBD2,12,TRBJ2-5,few,TGTGCCAGCAGTACCGGACTAGCCCGAATCCACTTC,CASSTGLARIHF
TRBV5-5,NA,13,TRBJ1-3,few,TGTGCCAGCAGCTTGACTCCGGGAAACACCATATATTTT,CASSLTPGNTIYF
TRBV19,NA,17,TRBJ1-5,NA,TGTGCCAGTAGTAGCGACAGCCGAATTTATAGCAATCAGCCCCAGCATTTT,CASSSDSRIYSNQPQHF
TRBV3-1/TRBV3-2,TRBD1,14,TRBJ1-1,NA,TGTGCCAGCAGCCTCGAGACAGGGGGGATAGGAGCTTTCTTT,CASSLETGGIGAFF
TRBV27,TRBD1,16,TRBJ2-5,NA,TGTGCCAGCAGGCCCCCCGGGACAGGGGCGGAAGAGACCCAGTACTTC,CASRPPGTGAEETQYF
TRBV27,NA,18,TRBJ1-6,NA,TGTGCCAGCAGTTCAACCCGCCCCGGAGCCTCCTATAATTCACCCCTCCACTTT,CASSSTRPGASYNSPLHF
TRBV19,NA,14,TRBJ2-3,NA,TGTGCCAGTAGTCCTCGACAGGTTGTAGATACGCAGTATTTT,CASSPRQVVDTQYF
TRBV19,NA,15,TRBJ1-5,NA,TGTGCCAGCAGACGGGGGGTAATCGGGAATCAGCCCCAGCATTTT,CASRRGVIGNQPQHF
TRBV6-5,TRBD1,14,TRBJ1-6,NA,TGTGCCAGCAGTCGCCGGGACAGGAGGGGACCCCTCCACTTT,CASSRRDRRGPLHF
TRBV5-4,NA,17,TRBJ2-3,few,TGTGCCAGCAGCTTGGAGCTGGGGGGAGTAGGCTCAGATACGCAGTATTTT,CASSLELGGVGSDTQYF
TRBV24-1,TRBD2,15,TRBJ2-1,NA,TGTGCCACCAGTGATACCAGCGGGGGATACAATGAGCAGTTCTTC,CATSDTSGGYNEQFF
TRBV6-6,NA,14,TRBJ2-7,NA,TGTGCCAGCAGCCTGTTACATTCGGGTTACGAGCAGTACTTC,CASSLLHSGYEQYF